Presented here are 17 T cell receptor beta chains from one specimen sequenced in a study of T cell responses to AZD1222 COVID-19 vaccine (dated by TCRdb to the early 2020s). The time point tag for this specimen amounts to: about 28 days (+/-7) after the second vaccine dose. Libraries were prepared through the immunoSEQ multiplex PCR assay. TCRdb carries this immuneACCESS record with in-frame sequences only. Its versions omit some clonotypes, under half of them owing to an unresolved V gene in the studies checked, with the rest unexplained. In all, the sample holds tens of thousands of clones, and about 90% of those were seen once. Roughly 3.1% of the sample belongs to the ten largest clones. This specimen was peripheral blood, taken 28 days after the second AZD1222 dose. Every receptor here comes from an adult who received the AZD1222 COVID-19 vaccine.

This CDR3 is CASSLFSGGQGRNQPQHF. In DNA, the CDR3 is TGTGCCAGCAGCTTGTTTTCGGGGGGACAGGGGAGGAATCAGCCCCAGCATTTT. This sequence joins TRBV5-6 and TRBJ1-5; 10 bases line up with TRBD1. V shed 1 base, J shed 4 bases, and the junction held 11 bases outside the gene matches. There are 18 residues in the CDR3. Germline V gene lookup returns CDR1 SGHDT and CDR2 YYEEEE.

Written as DNA, the CDR3 is TGTGCCAGCAGGCCTGGACGGTACGGTAATTCACCCCTCCACTTT. Its protein is CASRPGRYGNSPLHF. The rearrangement uses TRBV5-8 and TRBJ1-6; D is uncertain. CDR3 length: 15 residues. The germline V gene has CDR1 SGHTS and CDR2 YDEGEE. The V end was cut by 5 bases, the J end by 6 bases, with 15 bases between.

The chain joins TRBV4-1 to TRBJ2-1; D ambiguous. V gave up 4 bases and J gave up 0 bases, with 10 bases separating them. The germline V gene encodes CDR1 MGHRA and CDR2 YSYEKL. The CDR3 covers 15 residues. The CDR3 DNA reads TGCGCCAGCAGCCTCGATCCCAACTCCTACAATGAGCAGTTCTTC. Its translation: CASSLDPNSYNEQFF.

The chain recombines TRBV30 with TRBJ1-2; maybe TRBD1 (5 bases). This CDR3 comprises 15 residues. Germline assignment: CDR1 GTSNPN and CDR2 SVGIG (reference sequence). The V end lost 3 bases, the J end lost 7 bases, and 21 bases lay between the germline ends. DNA of the CDR3: TGTGCCTGGAGAGCCTTTAGAGCGGGGGGGGTTGGCTACACCTTC. Translation: CAWRAFRAGGVGYTF.

The genes are TRBV25-1 and TRBJ1-2; D is uncertain. With 3 bases removed from V and 11 bases from J, the gap between germline ends came to 13 bases. Germline values: CDR1 MGHDK, CDR2 SYGVNS. The CDR3 has 12 residues. CDR3: CASSDGRVGYTF. CDR3 nucleotide sequence: TGTGCCAGCAGTGACGGTCGGGTGGGGTACACCTTC.

The genes are TRBV2 and TRBJ2-5, with a weak D call TRBD1 (6 bases). Germline V lookup: CDR1 SNHLY, CDR2 FYNNEI. This CDR3 region has 14 residues. V was cut by 5 bases and J by 1 base, with 11 bases left in between. CDR3 residues: CASSPDRSQETQYF. For the CDR3, the DNA is TGTGCCAGCAGTCCTGACAGGTCCCAAGAGACCCAGTACTTC.

The V gene is TRBV19, the J gene TRBJ2-1; TRBD2 agrees at 16 bases. The junction had 8 bases not matched to a gene; V was cut back by 5 bases and J by 10 bases. The CDR3 totals 16 residues. The V gene's germline CDR1 is LNHDA and CDR2 SQIVND (reference sequence). This CDR3 is CASSRGTSGGVEEQFF. The CDR3 nucleotides are TGTGCCAGTAGTCGCGGGACTAGCGGGGGGGTAGAAGAGCAGTTCTTC.

The chain uses TRBV6-5 and TRBJ1-1, with D uncertain. This CDR3 contains 15 residues. Germline CDR1 reads MNHEY; CDR2 reads SVGAGI. Trimming removed 0 bases at V and 3 bases at J, with 11 bases between. The CDR3 nucleotides are TGTGCCAGCAGTTACTCGGGCCCCGGGGACACTGAAGCTTTCTTT. It translates to CASSYSGPGDTEAFF.

V gene TRBV7-8 combines with J gene TRBJ2-7; 8 nucleotides line up with TRBD2. V shed 5 bases and J 7 bases; nucleotides not matched to a gene: 10. The V gene's germline CDR1 is SGHVS and CDR2 FQNEAQ. The CDR3 has 14 residues. CDR3 residues: CASSPTGASGEQYF. CDR3 DNA: TGTGCCAGCAGCCCCACGGGAGCTAGCGGGGAGCAGTACTTC. The variable domain in full, completed from reference TRBV7-8 and TRBJ2-7, reads GAGVSQSPRYKVAKRGQDVALRCDPISGHVSLFWYQQALGQGPEFLTYFQNEAQLDKSGLPSDRFFAERPEGSVSTLKIQRTQQEDSAVYLCASSPTGASGEQYFGPGTRLTVT.

The chain is built from TRBV7-9 and TRBJ1-1, with TRBD1 as a possible D gene (6 bases). V was cut by 1 base and J by 4 bases, with 16 bases left in between. Germline-derived CDR1 and CDR2 are SEHNR and FQNEAQ (reference sequence). The CDR3 covers 16 residues. CDR3 sequence (DNA): TGTGCCAGCAGCTTAGTCGGCCAGGGGTTCGGCACTGAAGCTTTCTTT. The encoded protein is CASSLVGQGFGTEAFF.

In its sample, this clone was seen once. This rearrangement joins TRBV3-1 (or the pseudogene TRBV3-2) to TRBJ2-6; the D is unclear. The V gene's germline CDR1 is LGHDT and CDR2 YNNKEL (reference sequence). The CDR3 totals 17 residues. V was cut by 2 bases and J by 0 bases, with 11 bases left in between. The CDR3 nucleotides read TGTGCCAGCAGCCAATGGGGTTTAACCTCTGGGGCCAACGTCCTGACTTTC. This translates into CASSQWGLTSGANVLTF.

The genes are TRBV18 and TRBJ2-3; the D gene is possibly TRBD2 (6 bases). The germline V gene has CDR1 KGHSH and CDR2 LQKENI. The CDR3 has 15 residues. Trimming removed 3 bases at V and 1 base at J, with 11 bases between. The CDR3 protein is CASSPRLGGTDTQYF. In DNA, the CDR3 is TGTGCCAGCTCACCCCGACTAGGGGGCACAGATACGCAGTATTTT.

This clone was seen just once. The chain carries TRBV25-1 and TRBJ2-1; a possible D gene is TRBD1 (6 bases). The CDR3 is 13 amino acids. Per germline, CDR1 MGHDK and CDR2 SYGVNS. V dropped 8 bases and J dropped 9 bases, with 17 bases sitting between them. The DNA of the CDR3 is TGTGCCAGCGCCGAGGGGGTTGTGAGTGAGCAGTTCTTC. As protein: CASAEGVVSEQFF.

CDR3 DNA: TGTGCCAGCAGCTACAGCCGAAACTATGGCTACACCTTC. Its translation: CASSYSRNYGYTF. The genes are TRBV11-2 and TRBJ1-2; the D is unclear. Trimming stripped 4 bases from V and 2 bases from J, with 8 bases between. CDR1 and CDR2 from the germline V gene are SGHAT and FQNNGV. CDR3 length equals 13 residues.

The rearrangement links TRBV4-3 to TRBJ1-6; tentatively, D is TRBD1 (5 bases). The CDR3 is 13 amino acids. Germline V CDR1 and CDR2: LGHNA, YSLEER. Trimming removed 0 bases at V and 10 bases at J, with 7 bases between. This CDR3 reads CASSQDRGSPLHF. CDR3 sequence (DNA): TGCGCCAGCAGCCAAGATAGGGGATCACCCCTCCACTTT.

The V gene is TRBV4-3, the J gene TRBJ1-1, with unresolved D. This CDR3 has 16 residues. The V gene's germline CDR1 is LGHNA and CDR2 YSLEER. The V end lost 1 base, the J end lost 1 base, and 13 bases lay between the germline ends. CDR3 nucleotide sequence: TGCGCCAGCAGCCAAGGCGTGGGTCGGCCGAACACTGAAGCTTTCTTT. Encoded protein: CASSQGVGRPNTEAFF.

The V call is TRBV2, the J call TRBJ2-1, with D hard to call. The CDR3 consists of 12 residues. In germline, CDR1 is SNHLY, CDR2 FYNNEI. V was pared by 6 bases and J by 8 bases, with 11 bases between. The CDR3 loop reads CASSEPTYEQFF. The CDR3 nucleotides are TGTGCCAGCAGCGAGCCTACTTATGAGCAGTTCTTC.